The 32 T cell receptor beta chains given below trace back to one sample, sequenced in a study of blood T cells in healthy people across ages. Next came a second PCR, run for about 7 to 12 cycles, which used a sample-barcoded 5' primer along with a J-beta primer mix. MiXCR was run by TCRdb on the 5' RACE reads, yielding one entry per CDR3 protein. Of about 1,800,000 distinct CDR3 sequences listed, roughly 30% are singletons. Sequencing was carried out using blood. The receptors here all came from a woman under 40 in good health.

The table lists this clonotype with many counts. This chain uses TRBV12-3 or TRBV12-4 with TRBJ2-6; D may match TRBD1 or TRBD2 (5 bases each). This CDR3 region has 17 residues. V lost 3 bases and J 0 bases, leaving 12 bases between the germline ends. The CDR3, as DNA: TGTGCCAGCAGTTTTGACAGAGGGATCTCTGGGGCCAACGTCCTGACTTTC. It codes for CASSFDRGISGANVLTF.

This clonotype was counted only a few times. The chain recombines TRBV12-5 with TRBJ2-7; possibly TRBD1 for D (6 bases). V shed 4 bases and J shed 2 bases, with 12 bases lying between them. Germline V gene sequence: CDR1 LGHNT, CDR2 FRNRAP. This CDR3 has 14 amino acids. The CDR3 DNA sequence: TGTGCTAGTGGTTCGTACAGGGCCCCCTACGAGCAGTACTTC. Residues: CASGSYRAPYEQYF.

Comments on this clonotype: The junction differs from germline at one of its ends, possibly a read error. This chain uses TRBV15 with TRBJ2-5; D unresolved. The germline CDR1 and CDR2 sequences are LNHNV and YYDKDF (reference sequence). This CDR3 has 13 amino acids. CDR3 coding DNA: TGTGTCACCAGCAGAGGTCTCGAAGAGACCCAGTACTTC. Its protein is CVTSRGLEETQYF.

V gene TRBV13 combines with J gene TRBJ2-7; TRBD2 might be the D (5 bases). The length of the CDR3 is 15 residues. The germline V gene has CDR1 PRHDT and CDR2 FYEKMQ (reference sequence). V lost 5 bases and J lost 2, with 16 bases in between. The CDR3 reads CASSPPRTLAYEQYF. CDR3 sequence (DNA): TGTGCCAGCAGCCCCCCTCGGACTCTTGCCTACGAGCAGTACTTC.

The rearrangement links TRBV2 to TRBJ1-5; 11 bases are shared with TRBD1. CDR1 is SNHLY, CDR2 FYNNEI, per germline. The CDR3 runs 14 residues. V lost 7 bases, J lost 8 bases, and 7 bases stayed unmatched. CDR3 protein: CASISGQGAKPQHF. In DNA, the CDR3 is TGTGCCAGCATTAGCGGACAGGGGGCAAAGCCCCAGCATTTT.

This chain links TRBV9 with TRBJ2-1, with TRBD2 matching 8 bases. Trimming at V came to 3 bases and at J to 9 bases, leaving 8 bases not matched to a gene. This CDR3 region has 14 residues. In germline, CDR1 is SGDLS, CDR2 YYNGEE. Here the CDR3 DNA reads TGTGCCAGCAGCGGGGGCCGGGGGGGCGGTGAGCAGTTCTTC. Its translation: CASSGGRGGGEQFF.

This chain joins TRBV3-1 and TRBJ1-1; D is ambiguous. Germline CDR1 LGHDT, CDR2 YNNKEL (reference sequence). Trimming removed 5 bases at V and 7 bases at J, with 14 bases between. There are 13 residues in the CDR3. CDR3 region: CASSYTRTHEAFF. The CDR3 DNA is TGTGCCAGCAGCTATACAAGGACCCATGAAGCTTTCTTT.

As regards this clonotype: The CDR3 does not end in the conserved phenylalanine or tryptophan, so this is likely a read error. The genes are TRBV6-5 and TRBJ1-2; D uncertain. Trimming stripped 6 bases from V and 7 bases from J, with 15 bases between. Germline CDR1 and CDR2: MNHEY and SVGAGI. CDR3 size: 13 residues. The CDR3 coding sequence is TGTGCCAGCAGACGGAGCGTTACAGTTGGCTACACCCTC. Its translation is CASRRSVTVGYTL.

This clonotype was detected only a few times. The V call is TRBV12-3 or TRBV12-4, the J call TRBJ1-4; unclear D gene. Trimming took off 8 bases at V and 7 bases at J, with 23 bases between the two ends. CDR3 length: 16 residues. The chain's CDR3 is CASHTSVGEKGEKLFF. In DNA form, the CDR3 reads TGTGCCAGCCATACTTCCGTGGGCGAGAAGGGTGAAAAACTGTTTTTT.

In the case of this clonotype: Just one base apart from a much larger clone, this may be a read error. The CDR3 DNA reads as TGCAGTGCTAGAGCTTGGGAGACCCAGTACTTC. Its translation is CSARAWETQYF. The chain is built from TRBV20-1 and TRBJ2-5, with no clear D. V dropped 1 base and J dropped 5 bases, with 5 bases sitting between them. CDR3 length equals 11 residues. The germline CDR1 and CDR2 sequences are DFQATT and SNEGSKA (reference sequence).

The sample holds many counts of this clonotype. CDR3 DNA sequence: TGTGCCAGCAGCCCCCCGGGAGTGGGGGAAAATGAGCAGTTCTTC. Translation: CASSPPGVGENEQFF. V gene TRBV14 combines with J gene TRBJ2-1, with TRBD2 as a possible D gene (6 bases). Deletions cut 4 bases from V and 7 bases from J, with 17 bases between. From germline, CDR1 is SGHDN and CDR2 FVKESK. The CDR3 covers 15 residues.

The chain is built from TRBV6-1 and TRBJ1-4; D gene unclear. The CDR3 spans 12 residues. Germline CDR1 reads MNHNS; CDR2 reads SASEGT. Between the trimmed V and J ends, which lost 4 bases and 6 bases, there was a span of 6 bases. CDR3 bases: TGTGCCAGCAGTGGCGATTATGAAAAACTGTTTTTT. Translating gives CASSGDYEKLFF.

The genes are TRBV6-1 and TRBJ2-7, with D perhaps TRBD1 (5 bases). This CDR3 has 15 amino acids. Trimming removed 0 bases from V and 0 bases from J, with 9 bases in between. CDR1 is MNHNS and CDR2 is SASEGT in the germline V gene. In DNA form, the CDR3 reads TGTGCCAGCAGTGAAGCCAACAGGATCTCCTACGAGCAGTACTTC. Translated, it gives CASSEANRISYEQYF.

This clonotype was found a few times. This sequence joins TRBV29-1 and TRBJ1-2, with D tentatively TRBD1 (5 bases). The germline CDR1 and CDR2 sequences are SQVTM and ANQGSEA. The CDR3 extends over 14 amino acids. Trimming left V 3 bases short and J 2 bases short, with 13 bases between. The CDR3 DNA is TGCAGCGTTGACCTTGAGGGGAGGAACTATGGCTACACCTTC. Encoded protein: CSVDLEGRNYGYTF.

V is TRBV5-1 and J is TRBJ2-1; no definite D call. This CDR3 is 14 amino acids long. The germline gives CDR1 SGHRS, CDR2 YFSETQ. Between the trimmed V and J ends, which lost 5 bases and 0 bases, there was a span of 9 bases. The CDR3 nucleotides read TGCGCCAGCAGACCGGGCGGCTCCTACAATGAGCAGTTCTTC. Translation gives CASRPGGSYNEQFF.

This clonotype came up a few times. The chain combines TRBV9 with TRBJ1-6, with D uncertain. The CDR3 runs 14 residues. V dropped 2 bases and J dropped 9 bases, with 12 bases sitting between them. The germline gives CDR1 SGDLS, CDR2 YYNGEE. CDR3: CASSVGYSGSPLHF. CDR3 bases: TGTGCCAGCAGCGTCGGGTACTCGGGTTCACCCCTCCACTTT.

This clonotype was counted only a few times. Mismatch with germline at one junction end may stem from a read error. V usage is TRBV6-1 and J usage is TRBJ2-2; TRBD1 is a possible D gene (5 bases). The CDR3 spans 16 residues. From germline, CDR1 is MNHNS and CDR2 SASEGT. CDR3 sequence: CAGSARASGNTGELFF. The CDR3 DNA reads as TGTGCCGGCAGTGCCAGGGCTTCGGGGAACACCGGGGAGCTGTTTTTT.

V is TRBV20-1 and J is TRBJ2-7; D perhaps matches TRBD1 (5 bases). This CDR3 comprises 15 residues. Germline V lookup: CDR1 DFQATT, CDR2 SNEGSKA (reference sequence). Trimming left V 0 bases short and J 5 bases short, with 17 bases between. CDR3: CSARDGSGSLDEQYF. CDR3 coding DNA: TGCAGTGCTAGAGATGGTTCAGGGTCCCTCGACGAGCAGTACTTC.

The table lists this clonotype with a few counts. The chain is built from TRBV28 and TRBJ1-6; D gene unclear. This CDR3 spans 17 amino acids. Trimming shortened V by 1 base and J by 2 bases, and 12 bases separated the two germline ends. In germline, CDR1 is MDHEN, CDR2 SYDVKM. In DNA form, the CDR3 reads TGTGCCAGCAGTTTATACGCCCTCCTCACCTATAATTCACCCCTCCACTTT. Translated: CASSLYALLTYNSPLHF.

The chain links TRBV12-3 or TRBV12-4 to TRBJ1-2, with D possibly TRBD1 on 6 matching bases. V lost 5 bases and J 8 bases, leaving 15 bases between the germline ends. The CDR3 has 13 residues. The CDR3 region is CASSLTGRKGYTF. DNA of the CDR3: TGTGCCAGCAGTCTGACAGGTCGTAAGGGCTACACCTTC.

CDR3 DNA: TGCAGTGCTAATTCGGGGGCTGCCTCCTACGAGCAGTACTTC. Translation gives CSANSGAASYEQYF. The chain employs TRBV20-1 and TRBJ2-7; D assignment may be TRBD1 or TRBD2 (6 bases each). The CDR3 is 14 amino acids. The V end was cut by 4 bases, the J end by 0 bases, with 13 bases between. Germline V gives CDR1 DFQATT, CDR2 SNEGSKA (reference sequence).

V gene TRBV20-1 combines with J gene TRBJ1-5, with D perhaps matching TRBD1 (6 bases). CDR1 is DFQATT, CDR2 SNEGSKA, per germline (reference sequence). The CDR3 runs 16 residues. Trimming took off 0 bases at V and 5 bases at J, with 17 bases between the two ends. In DNA, the CDR3 is TGCAGTGCTAGAGATCTCCCAGGGGCGGGAGATCAGCCCCAGCATTTT. Its translation is CSARDLPGAGDQPQHF.

This clonotype was seen only a few times. The CDR3 DNA is TGTGCCAGCAGATTACCGGGGGGGGCTGAACAGCCCCAGCATTTT. Protein: CASRLPGGAEQPQHF. This rearrangement joins TRBV28 to TRBJ1-5; D is possibly TRBD1 (6 bases). Trimming took 6 bases from V and 7 from J, leaving 19 bases between them. Germline CDR1 is MDHEN and CDR2 is SYDVKM. CDR3 size: 15 residues.

This clonotype was observed a handful of times. A clone one base away is much larger, so this may be a read error. The rearrangement joins TRBV28 to TRBJ2-7; D is unresolved. The J call may not be correct, given that the DNA end is closer to TRBJ2-5. Germline assignment: CDR1 MDHEN and CDR2 SYDVKM. The CDR3 is made up of 12 amino acids. The CDR3 protein is CASSPQAETQYF. In nucleotides, the CDR3 is TGTGCCAGCAGCCCCCAGGCAGAGACCCAGTACTTC.

The chain carries TRBV12-3 or TRBV12-4 and TRBJ1-1; maybe TRBD1 (5 bases). The germline V and J ends were trimmed by 0 bases and 11 bases, with 10 bases remaining between them. The CDR3 is 12 amino acids. CDR3: CASSLAGADAFF. DNA for the CDR3: TGTGCCAGCAGTTTAGCAGGGGCGGATGCTTTCTTT.

The sample holds a few counts of this clonotype. The chain has TRBV25-1 and TRBJ2-6; D unclear. V lost 2 bases, J lost 2 bases, and 7 bases lay in between. The CDR3 consists of 15 residues. Germline CDR1 reads MGHDK; CDR2 reads SYGVNS. The DNA of the CDR3 is TGTGCCAGCAGTGAAGGGATCCCTGGGGCCAACGTCCTGACTTTC. Translated, it gives CASSEGIPGANVLTF.

This clonotype was detected only a few times. The CDR3 spells CSVVSGISYEQYF. The DNA for the CDR3 is TGCAGCGTTGTAAGCGGGATCTCCTACGAGCAGTACTTC. The V gene is TRBV29-1, the J gene TRBJ2-7; 7 bases align to TRBD2. V gave up 4 bases and J gave up 0 bases; unmatched junction bases: 3. The CDR3 runs to 13 residues. The germline gives CDR1 SQVTM, CDR2 ANQGSEA.

About this clonotype itself: Compared with germline, one end of the junction differs, possibly owing to a read error. The chain joins TRBV20-1 to TRBJ1-5; D is unclear. CDR1 and CDR2 (germline): DFQATT, SNEGSKA (reference sequence). This CDR3 contains 13 residues. This CDR3 is CSARDQGDKPRHF. In DNA, the CDR3 is TGCAGTGCTAGAGATCAAGGAGACAAGCCCCGGCATTTT.

This sequence joins TRBV6-6 and TRBJ1-2; D call uncertain. The germline V and J ends were trimmed by 6 bases and 1 base, with 12 bases remaining between them. CDR3 length: 14 amino acids. Per the germline V gene, CDR1 is MNHNY and CDR2 is SVGAGI (reference sequence). CDR3 nucleotides: TGTGCCAGCAGCTTCCACCTTTTTAACTATGGCTACACCTTC. It is translated as CASSFHLFNYGYTF.

The rearrangement joins TRBV12-3 or TRBV12-4 to TRBJ2-3; maybe TRBD2 (6 bases). Trimming left V 7 bases short and J 15 bases short, with 26 bases between. This CDR3 spans 14 amino acids. DNA of the CDR3: TGTGCCAGCATTCGACTAGAAGGCGCAGATGTGCAATATTTT. Protein product: CASIRLEGADVQYF.

The J gene is TRBJ1-1, the V gene TRBV7-2; TRBD1 might be the D (6 bases). Looked up from germline, CDR1 is SGHTA and CDR2 is FQGNSA. Trimming took 5 bases from V and 11 from J, leaving 21 bases between them. The CDR3 consists of 14 residues. The CDR3 loop reads CASSIPSRGVWAFF. The CDR3 nucleotides read TGTGCCAGCAGCATCCCTTCTAGGGGGGTGTGGGCTTTCTTT.

In this sample, this clonotype turned up a few times. V and J are TRBV7-2 and TRBJ2-7; D may be TRBD1 (6 bases). Trimming shortened V by 5 bases and J by 7 bases, and 18 bases separated the two germline ends. Germline lookup yields CDR1 SGHTA and CDR2 FQGNSA. The CDR3 sequence is 14 residues long. CDR3 coding DNA: TGTGCCAGCAGCCAGGGACATTTTTCGGAAGAGCAGTACTTC. Amino acids: CASSQGHFSEEQYF.